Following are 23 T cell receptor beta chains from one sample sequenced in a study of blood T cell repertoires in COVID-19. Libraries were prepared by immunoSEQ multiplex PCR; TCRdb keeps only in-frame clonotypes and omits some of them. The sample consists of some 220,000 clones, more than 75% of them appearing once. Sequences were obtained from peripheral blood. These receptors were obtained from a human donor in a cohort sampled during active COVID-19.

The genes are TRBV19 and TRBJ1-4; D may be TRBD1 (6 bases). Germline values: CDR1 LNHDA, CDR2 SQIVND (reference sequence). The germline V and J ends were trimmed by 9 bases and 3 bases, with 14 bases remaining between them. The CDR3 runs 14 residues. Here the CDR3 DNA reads TGTGCCAGCCTTACAGGGTGGGCTAATGAAAAACTGTTTTTT. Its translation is CASLTGWANEKLFF.

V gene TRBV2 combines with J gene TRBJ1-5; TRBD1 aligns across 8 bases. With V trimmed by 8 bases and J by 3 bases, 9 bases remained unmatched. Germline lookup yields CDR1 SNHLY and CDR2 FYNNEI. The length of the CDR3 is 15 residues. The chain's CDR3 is CASGGTGANNQPQHF. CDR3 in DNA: TGTGCCAGCGGTGGGACAGGCGCCAACAATCAGCCCCAGCATTTT.

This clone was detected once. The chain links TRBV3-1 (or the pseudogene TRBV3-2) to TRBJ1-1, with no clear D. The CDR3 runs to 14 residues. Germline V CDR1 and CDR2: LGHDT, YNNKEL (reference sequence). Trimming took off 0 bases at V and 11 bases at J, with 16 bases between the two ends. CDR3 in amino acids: CASSQERVAGRAFF. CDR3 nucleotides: TGTGCCAGCAGCCAAGAGAGAGTAGCTGGGAGGGCTTTCTTT.

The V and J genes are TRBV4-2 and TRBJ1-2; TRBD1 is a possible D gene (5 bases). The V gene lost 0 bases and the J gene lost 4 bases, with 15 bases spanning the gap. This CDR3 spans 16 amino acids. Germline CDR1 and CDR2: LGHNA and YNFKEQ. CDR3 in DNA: TGTGCCAGCAGCCAAGATAGTAACAGGCCACTCTATGGCTACACCTTC. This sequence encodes CASSQDSNRPLYGYTF.

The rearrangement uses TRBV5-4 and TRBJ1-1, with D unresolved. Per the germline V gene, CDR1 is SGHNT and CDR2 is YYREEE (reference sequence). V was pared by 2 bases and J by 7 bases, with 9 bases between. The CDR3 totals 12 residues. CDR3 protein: CASSLNSLEAFF. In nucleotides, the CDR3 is TGTGCCAGCAGCTTAAATAGCCTTGAAGCTTTCTTT.

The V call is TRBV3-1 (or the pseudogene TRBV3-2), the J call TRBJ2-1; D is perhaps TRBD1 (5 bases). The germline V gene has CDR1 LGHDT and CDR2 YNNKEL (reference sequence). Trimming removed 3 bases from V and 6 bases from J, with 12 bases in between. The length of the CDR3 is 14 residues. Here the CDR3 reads CASSQGQVGNEQFF. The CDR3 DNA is TGTGCCAGCAGCCAGGGGCAGGTGGGCAATGAGCAGTTCTTC.

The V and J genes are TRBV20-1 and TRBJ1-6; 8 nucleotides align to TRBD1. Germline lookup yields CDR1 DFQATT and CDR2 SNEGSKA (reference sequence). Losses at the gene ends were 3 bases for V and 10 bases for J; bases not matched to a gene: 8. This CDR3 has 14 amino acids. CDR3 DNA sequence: TGCAGTGCTAGTTTCCGACAGGGGAGATCACCCCTCCACTTT. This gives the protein CSASFRQGRSPLHF.

The CDR3: CASSLERGLSQYF. For the CDR3, the DNA is TGTGCCAGCAGCTTAGAGAGGGGACTTTCGCAGTATTTT. This chain connects TRBV11-2 to TRBJ2-3; a weak D match, TRBD2 (6 bases). The CDR3 is made up of 13 amino acids. CDR1 and CDR2 from the germline V gene are SGHAT and FQNNGV. V lost 0 bases and J lost 10, with 11 bases in between.

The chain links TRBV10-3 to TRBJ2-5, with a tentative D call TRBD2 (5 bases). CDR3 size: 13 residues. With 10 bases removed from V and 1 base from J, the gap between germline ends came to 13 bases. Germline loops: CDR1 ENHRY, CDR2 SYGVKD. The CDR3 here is CATGVGSQETQYF. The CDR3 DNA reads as TGTGCCACCGGGGTGGGTAGCCAAGAGACCCAGTACTTC.

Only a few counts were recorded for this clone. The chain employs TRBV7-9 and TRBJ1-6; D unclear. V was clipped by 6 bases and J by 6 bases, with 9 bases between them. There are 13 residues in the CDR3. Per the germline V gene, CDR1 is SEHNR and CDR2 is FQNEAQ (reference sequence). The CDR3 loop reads CASSAGRNSPLHF. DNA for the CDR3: TGTGCCAGCAGTGCTGGGCGTAATTCACCCCTCCACTTT.

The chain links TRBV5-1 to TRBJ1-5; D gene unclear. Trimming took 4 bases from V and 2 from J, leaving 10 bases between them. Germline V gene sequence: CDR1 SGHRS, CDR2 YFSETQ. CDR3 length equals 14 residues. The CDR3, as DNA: TGCGCCAGCAGCCCGGCCGAGGGCAATCAGCCCCAGCATTTT. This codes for CASSPAEGNQPQHF. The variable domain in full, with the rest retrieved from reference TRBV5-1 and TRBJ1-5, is KAGVTQTPRYLIKTRGQQVTLSCSPISGHRSVSWYQQTPGQGLQFLFEYFSETQRNKGNFPGRFSGRQFSNSRSEMNVSTLELGDSALYLCASSPAEGNQPQHFGDGTRLSIL.

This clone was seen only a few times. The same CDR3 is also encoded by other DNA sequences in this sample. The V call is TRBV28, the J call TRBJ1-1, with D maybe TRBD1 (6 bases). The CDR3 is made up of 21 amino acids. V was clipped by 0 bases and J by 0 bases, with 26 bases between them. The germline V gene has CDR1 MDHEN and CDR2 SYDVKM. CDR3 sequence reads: CASSLWLQGTYRNQMNTEAFF. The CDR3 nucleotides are TGTGCCAGCAGTTTATGGTTGCAGGGGACCTACAGAAACCAAATGAACACTGAAGCTTTCTTT.

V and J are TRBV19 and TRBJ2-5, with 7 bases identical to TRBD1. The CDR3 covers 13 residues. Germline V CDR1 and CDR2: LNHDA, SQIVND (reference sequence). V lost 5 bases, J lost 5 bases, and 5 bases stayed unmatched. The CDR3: CASSQDREETQYF. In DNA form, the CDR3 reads TGTGCCAGTAGTCAAGACAGGGAGGAGACCCAGTACTTC.

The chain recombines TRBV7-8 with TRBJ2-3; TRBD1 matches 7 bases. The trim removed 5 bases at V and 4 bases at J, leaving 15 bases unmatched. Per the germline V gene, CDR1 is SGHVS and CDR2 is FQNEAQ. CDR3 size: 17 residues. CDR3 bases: TGTGCCAGCAGCCCCGTCGACAGGGAAAGGGTCCCAGATACGCAGTATTTT. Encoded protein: CASSPVDRERVPDTQYF.

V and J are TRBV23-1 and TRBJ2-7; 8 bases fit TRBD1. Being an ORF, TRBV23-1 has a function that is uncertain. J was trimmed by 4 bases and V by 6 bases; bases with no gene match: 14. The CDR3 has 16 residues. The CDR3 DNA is TGCGCCAGCAGATCGGCGTGGACAGGGACGGTGTACGAGCAGTACTTC. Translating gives CASRSAWTGTVYEQYF.

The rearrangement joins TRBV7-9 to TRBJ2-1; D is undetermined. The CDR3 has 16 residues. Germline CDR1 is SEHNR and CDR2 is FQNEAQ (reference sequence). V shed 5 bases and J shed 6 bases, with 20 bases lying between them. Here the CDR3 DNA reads TGTGCCAGCAGCGCTCCGGGTAACACACGGCTCAATGAGCAGTTCTTC. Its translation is CASSAPGNTRLNEQFF.

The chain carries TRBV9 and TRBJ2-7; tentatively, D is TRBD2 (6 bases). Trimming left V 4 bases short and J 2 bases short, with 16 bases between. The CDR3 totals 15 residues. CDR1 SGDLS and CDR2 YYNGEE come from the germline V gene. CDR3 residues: CASSPRGTVTYEQYF. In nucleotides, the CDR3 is TGTGCCAGCAGCCCCCGGGGGACGGTTACCTACGAGCAGTACTTC.

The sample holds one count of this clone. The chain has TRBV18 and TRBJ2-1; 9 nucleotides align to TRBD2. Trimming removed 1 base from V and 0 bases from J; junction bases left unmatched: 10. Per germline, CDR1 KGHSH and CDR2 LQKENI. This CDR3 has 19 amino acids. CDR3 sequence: CASSPLSPLAGSSYNEQFF. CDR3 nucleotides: TGTGCCAGCTCACCACTGTCGCCTCTAGCGGGGAGCTCCTACAATGAGCAGTTCTTC.

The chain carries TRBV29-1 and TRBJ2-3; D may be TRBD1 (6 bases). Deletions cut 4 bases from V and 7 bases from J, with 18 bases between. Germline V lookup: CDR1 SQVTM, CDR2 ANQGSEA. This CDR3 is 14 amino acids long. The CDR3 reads CSVAIQQGTYTQYF. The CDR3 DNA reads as TGCAGCGTTGCCATACAACAGGGTACATATACGCAGTATTTT.

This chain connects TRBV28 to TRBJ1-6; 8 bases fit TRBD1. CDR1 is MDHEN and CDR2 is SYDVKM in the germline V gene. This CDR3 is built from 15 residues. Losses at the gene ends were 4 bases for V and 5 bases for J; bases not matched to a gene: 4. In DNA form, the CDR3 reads TGTGCCAGCAGTTCCCCGGGACAGGATAATTCACCCCTCCACTTT. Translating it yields CASSSPGQDNSPLHF.

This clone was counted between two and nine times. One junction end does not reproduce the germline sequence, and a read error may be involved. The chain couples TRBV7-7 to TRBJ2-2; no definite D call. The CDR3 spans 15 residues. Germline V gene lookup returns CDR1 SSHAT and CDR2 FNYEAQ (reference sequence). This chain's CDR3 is CASSLGQVNTGELFF. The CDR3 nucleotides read TGTGCTAGCAGCTTAGGCCAGGTCAACACCGGGGAGCTGTTTTTT.

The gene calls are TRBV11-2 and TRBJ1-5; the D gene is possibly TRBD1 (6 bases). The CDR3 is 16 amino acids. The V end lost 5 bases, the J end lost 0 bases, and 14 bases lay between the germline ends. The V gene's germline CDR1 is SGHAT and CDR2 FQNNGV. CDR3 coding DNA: TGTGCCAGCAGCCCCCTAGGGGGAAATAGCAATCAGCCCCAGCATTTT. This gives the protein CASSPLGGNSNQPQHF.

CDR3 protein: CASSPGLAVSNEQFF. CDR3 coding DNA: TGTGCCAGCAGCCCGGGACTAGCCGTATCCAATGAGCAGTTCTTC. The rearrangement joins TRBV5-4 to TRBJ2-1; 9 bases fit TRBD2. There are 15 residues in the CDR3. The V gene end was trimmed by 4 bases and the J gene end by 6 bases; junction bases not matched to a gene: 8. CDR1 is SGHNT, CDR2 YYREEE, per germline (reference sequence).